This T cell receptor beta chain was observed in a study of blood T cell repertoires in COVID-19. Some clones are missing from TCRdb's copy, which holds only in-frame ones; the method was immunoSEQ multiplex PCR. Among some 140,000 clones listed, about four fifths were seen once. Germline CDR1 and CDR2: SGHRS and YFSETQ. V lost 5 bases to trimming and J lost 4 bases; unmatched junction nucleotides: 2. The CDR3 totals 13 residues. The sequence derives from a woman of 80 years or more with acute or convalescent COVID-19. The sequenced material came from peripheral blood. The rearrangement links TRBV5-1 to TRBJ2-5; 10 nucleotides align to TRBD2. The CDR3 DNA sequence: TGCGCCAGCAGAGCGGGGGGGCGAGAGACCCAGTACTTC. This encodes CASRAGGRETQYF.